This T cell receptor beta chain is from a study of blood T cell repertoires in COVID-19. Per the authors' pipeline: Estimated nucleated cell counts came from reference gene primer amplification. Here immunoSEQ multiplex PCR was the method, and the copy in TCRdb shows in-frame clones only, minus some. The D gene and trimming were derived from the DNA, and the V and J assignments and clone size from that table. The table records about 120,000 clones, about 83% of them present only once. This CDR3 region has 14 residues. Trimming cost V 6 bases and J 0 bases, with 10 bases left between them. The germline V gene has CDR1 MNHEY and CDR2 SVGEGT.

The chain carries TRBV6-2 or TRBV6-3 and TRBJ2-3; D might be TRBD2 (6 bases). Specimen: peripheral blood. The receptor was derived from a man aged 70-80 years with acute or convalescent COVID-19. The CDR3 bases are TGTGCCAGCAGCCTAGCGAGTAGCACAGATACGCAGTATTTT. Translated: CASSLASSTDTQYF.